This T cell receptor beta chain comes out of a study of PD-1 blockade in classical Hodgkin lymphoma. Each and every patient relapsed after autologous stem cell transplantation, and patients got differing brentuximab vedotin exposure. About this clone: Its antigen is still unknown.

Findings of the study overall: Newly diagnosed and completely responding patients shared comparable baseline diversity.

The repertoire was sequenced with immunoSEQ multiplex PCR; TCRdb's copy has only in-frame clones and lacks some. The table records over 15,000 clones, roughly 60% of them present only once. The sequenced sample was peripheral blood mononuclear cells (PBMCs), obtained before the second cycle of nivolumab. The receptor's source is a human donor with classical Hodgkin lymphoma.

In DNA form, the CDR3 reads TGCGCCAGCAGCTTTCCCCTGGACAGGGCGCAAGAGACCCAGTACTTC. Its protein product is CASSFPLDRAQETQYF. The V gene is TRBV5-1, the J gene TRBJ2-5, with TRBD1 matching 8 bases. The CDR3 spans 16 residues. V was pared by 2 bases and J by 2 bases, with 8 bases of the junction left unmatched. In germline, CDR1 is SGHRS, CDR2 YFSETQ.